The following is a T cell receptor beta chain sequence with its context. What it binds is unknown. The source of the sample is a study of shared clonotypes between healthy human individuals. As for the study in general: For every donor, three CD4 naive, three CD4 memory, two CD8 naive and one CD8 memory plates were used.

Study observations and caveats: Naive CD4 clonotypes overlapped across a few donors at around 5%.

The CDR3 runs to 18 residues. The V gene's germline CDR1 is SGHRS and CDR2 YFSETQ. Trimming removed 5 bases from V and 1 base from J, with 21 bases in between. Clones were sequenced by immunoSEQ multiplex PCR, and TCRdb holds only the in-frame ones, with some missing. The data show roughly 2 million clones, 95% seen once. Material: naive CD4+ T cells sorted from blood. Stated subset: CD45RA+ positively selected. This TCR was recovered from a man aged 18 to 30 in good health. V and J are TRBV5-1 and TRBJ1-4; D gene uncertain. CDR3 loop: CASSSGSGGIVTNEKLFF. For the CDR3, the DNA is TGCGCCAGCAGTTCGGGCAGTGGAGGGATTGTAACTAATGAAAAACTGTTTTTT.